Given below is one T cell receptor beta chain in context. TCRdb's copy holds only in-frame clones and misses some; the assay was immunoSEQ multiplex PCR. The top ten hold about 3.9% of the sample, which has about 170,000 clones, just over 90% seen once. The data are from a study of T cell responses to AZD1222 COVID-19 vaccine. V was shortened by 1 base and J by 6 bases, with 9 bases between the two germline ends. The germline V gene has CDR1 SGHAT and CDR2 FQNNGV. CDR3 length: 13 amino acids. Sequencing was performed on peripheral blood, taken on day 0 of AZD1222 vaccination. The V gene is TRBV11-2, the J gene TRBJ1-2, with D uncertain. The sequence was collected from an adult in good health. CDR3 in DNA: TGTGCCAGCAGCTTAGGCAGTAATAATGGCTACACCTTC. Translation gives CASSLGSNNGYTF. Filled out from reference TRBV11-2 and TRBJ1-2, the complete variable domain reads EAGVAQSPRYKIIEKRQSVAFWCNPISGHATLYWYQQILGQGPKLLIQFQNNGVVDDSQLPKDRFSAERLKGVDSTLKIQPAKLEDSAVYLCASSLGSNNGYTFGSGTRLTVV.